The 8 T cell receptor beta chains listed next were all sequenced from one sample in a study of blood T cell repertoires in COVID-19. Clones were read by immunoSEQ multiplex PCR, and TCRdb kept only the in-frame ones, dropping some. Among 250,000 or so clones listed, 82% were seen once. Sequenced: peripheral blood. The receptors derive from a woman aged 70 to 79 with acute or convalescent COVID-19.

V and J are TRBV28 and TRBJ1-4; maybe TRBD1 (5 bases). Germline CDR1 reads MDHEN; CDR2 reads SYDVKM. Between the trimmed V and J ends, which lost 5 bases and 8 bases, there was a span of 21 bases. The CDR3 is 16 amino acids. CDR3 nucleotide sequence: TGTGCCAGCAGTCCGCCGACCACAGGTTTCATAGAAAAACTGTTTTTT. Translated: CASSPPTTGFIEKLFF.

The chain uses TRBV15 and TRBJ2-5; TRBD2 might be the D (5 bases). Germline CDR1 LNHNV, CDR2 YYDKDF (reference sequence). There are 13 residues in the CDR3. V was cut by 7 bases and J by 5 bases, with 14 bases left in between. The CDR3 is CATTRALGETQYF. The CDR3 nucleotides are TGTGCCACCACGCGGGCTTTGGGGGAGACCCAGTACTTC.

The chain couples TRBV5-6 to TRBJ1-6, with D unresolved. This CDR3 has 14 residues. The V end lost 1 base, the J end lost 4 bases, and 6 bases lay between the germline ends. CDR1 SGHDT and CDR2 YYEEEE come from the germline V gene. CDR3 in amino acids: CASSLRGYNSPLHF. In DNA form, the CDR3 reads TGTGCCAGCAGCTTGAGAGGGTATAATTCACCCCTCCACTTT.

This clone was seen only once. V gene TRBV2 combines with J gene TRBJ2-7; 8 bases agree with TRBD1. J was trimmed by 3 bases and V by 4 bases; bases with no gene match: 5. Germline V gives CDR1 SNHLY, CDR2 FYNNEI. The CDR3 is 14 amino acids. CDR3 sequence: CASSVAGGFYEQYF. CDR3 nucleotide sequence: TGTGCCAGCAGTGTGGCAGGGGGCTTCTACGAGCAGTACTTC.

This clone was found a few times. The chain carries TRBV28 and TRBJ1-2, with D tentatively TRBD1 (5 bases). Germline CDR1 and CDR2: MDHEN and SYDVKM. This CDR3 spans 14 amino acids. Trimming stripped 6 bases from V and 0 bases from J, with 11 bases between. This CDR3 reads CASRRQPPNYGYTF. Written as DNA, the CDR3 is TGTGCCAGCAGACGACAGCCTCCTAACTATGGCTACACCTTC.

The CDR3 coding sequence is TGTGCCAGCAGTGCCCAACGACAGGGAGGAATTGGCTACACCTTC. Its translation is CASSAQRQGGIGYTF. This chain joins TRBV25-1 and TRBJ1-2; the match to TRBD1 covers 7 bases. Germline CDR1 is MGHDK and CDR2 is SYGVNS. Trimming at V came to 4 bases and at J to 7 bases, leaving 12 bases not matched to a gene. The length of the CDR3 is 15 residues.

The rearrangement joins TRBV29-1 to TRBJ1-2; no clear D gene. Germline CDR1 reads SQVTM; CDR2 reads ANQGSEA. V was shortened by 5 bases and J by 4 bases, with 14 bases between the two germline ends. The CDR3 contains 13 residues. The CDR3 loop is CSVLEGSSYGYTF. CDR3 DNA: TGCAGCGTTCTGGAGGGTTCGAGCTATGGCTACACCTTC.

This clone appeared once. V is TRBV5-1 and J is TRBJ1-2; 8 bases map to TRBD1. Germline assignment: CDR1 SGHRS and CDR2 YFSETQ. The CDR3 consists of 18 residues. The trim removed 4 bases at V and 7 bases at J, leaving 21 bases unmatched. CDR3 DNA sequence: TGCGCCAGCAGCCCCGGACAGGGAGAAGGGCGGCTCGGGGGTGGCTACACCTTC. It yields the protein CASSPGQGEGRLGGGYTF. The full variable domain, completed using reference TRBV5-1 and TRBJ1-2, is KAGVTQTPRYLIKTRGQQVTLSCSPISGHRSVSWYQQTPGQGLQFLFEYFSETQRNKGNFPGRFSGRQFSNSRSEMNVSTLELGDSALYLCASSPGQGEGRLGGGYTFGSGTRLTVV.